This entry describes one T cell receptor (beta chain). Its antigen remains unidentified. The PCR had 60 Vbeta and 13 Jbeta primers. Measured with immunoSEQ multiplex PCR; TCRdb has only the in-frame clones, and not every one. The sample lists 110,000 to 150,000 clones, around 84% seen once, with 2.5% in the top ten. This sample was taken from a study of cytomegalovirus exposure and HLA in healthy donors. Germline V gene sequence: CDR1 SGHRS, CDR2 YFSETQ. Trimming left V 5 bases short and J 0 bases short, with 14 bases between. The CDR3 loop spans 16 amino acids. The study's findings and limits: In a later analysis, across HLA loci, associated TCR counts were highest for DRB1, lowest for HLA-C.

The specimen was PBMCs. This chain joins TRBV5-1 and TRBJ1-4; no reliable D call. The clonotype comes from a boy younger than 10 in good health and CMV-seronegative. CDR3 DNA: TGCGCCAGCAGAAATCGGGAGGGTGCAACTAATGAAAAACTGTTTTTT. It specifies CASRNREGATNEKLFF.